This T cell receptor beta chain came from a study of CD8+CD57+ T cells in acquired aplastic anemia. Study-level information: Sorting CD4+ and CD8+ cells gave DNA averaging approximately 3 ug. General study findings and limits: Found in both controls and patients were approximately 30 CD8+ CDR3 sequences.

The template used for profiling TCR beta VDJ and CDR3 was genomic DNA. TCRdb re-derived calls from the reads in MiXCR, one entry per CDR3 protein. The table records around 430,000 distinct CDR3 sequences, approximately 33% of them present only once. Sequencing was done on patients that had shown CD8+CD57+ cell expansion by flow cytometry. All participating patients were living with severe acquired aplastic anemia. In its sample, this clonotype was seen a few times. Its target is unknown. The germline CDR1 and CDR2 sequences are SEHNR and FQNEAQ (reference sequence). V was clipped by 5 bases and J by 9 bases; unmatched bases: 2. This CDR3 spans 12 amino acids.

This TCR was recovered from a human donor with aplastic anemia. The V and J genes are TRBV7-9 and TRBJ2-1; 9 nucleotides match TRBD2. The sample consisted of sorted CD4+, CD8+, or CD8+CD57+ T cells (not recorded which) from PBMCs. CDR3 amino acids: CASSQTSGEQFF. CDR3 in DNA: TGTGCCAGCAGCCAGACTAGCGGTGAGCAGTTCTTC.